This T cell receptor beta chain was sequenced in a study of blood T cell repertoires in COVID-19. The wider study: T cells, B-cell-depleted T cells, or PBMCs supplied cDNA or gDNA.

This CDR3 spans 14 amino acids. CDR1 LGHDT and CDR2 YNNKEL come from the germline V gene (reference sequence). Trimming cost V 4 bases and J 2 bases, with 11 bases left between them. Using immunoSEQ multiplex PCR, the repertoire was profiled, and TCRdb retains in-frame clones only, with some absent. The sample records approximately 210,000 clones, 80% being singletons. This clonotype was obtained from a man aged 30 to 39 with acute COVID-19. The sample taken for sequencing was PBMCs or T cells enriched from blood (not recorded which). The chain couples TRBV3-1 (or the pseudogene TRBV3-2) to TRBJ1-2; maybe TRBD1 (6 bases). In DNA, the CDR3 is TGTGCCAGCAGCCCATCAGACAGGAACTATGGCTACACCTTC. It translates to CASSPSDRNYGYTF.